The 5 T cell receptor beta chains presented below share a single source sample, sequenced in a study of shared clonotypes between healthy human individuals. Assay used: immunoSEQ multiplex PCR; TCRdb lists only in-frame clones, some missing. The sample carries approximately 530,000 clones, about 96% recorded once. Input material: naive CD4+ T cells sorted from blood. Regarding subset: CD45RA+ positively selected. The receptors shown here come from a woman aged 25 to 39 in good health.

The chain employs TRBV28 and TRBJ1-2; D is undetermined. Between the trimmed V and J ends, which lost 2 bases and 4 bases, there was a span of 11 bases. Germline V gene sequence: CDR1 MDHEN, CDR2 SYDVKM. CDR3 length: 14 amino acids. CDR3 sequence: CASSLQRLLYGYTF. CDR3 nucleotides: TGTGCCAGCAGTTTACAGCGTCTTCTCTATGGCTACACCTTC.

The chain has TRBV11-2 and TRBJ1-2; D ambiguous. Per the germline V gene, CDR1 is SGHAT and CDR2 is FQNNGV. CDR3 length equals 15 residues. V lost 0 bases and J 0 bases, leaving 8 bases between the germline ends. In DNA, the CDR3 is TGTGCCAGCAGCTTAGATGGCAGGTCTAACTATGGCTACACCTTC. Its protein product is CASSLDGRSNYGYTF.

The CDR3 nucleotides read TGTGCCAGCAGCCCTAGAGGTGGGAGCGGGCCTGTGAGCACAGATACGCAGTATTTT. It yields the protein CASSPRGGSGPVSTDTQYF. The chain joins TRBV9 to TRBJ2-3; TRBD2 might be the D (6 bases). This CDR3 spans 19 amino acids. Germline loops: CDR1 SGDLS, CDR2 YYNGEE. V gave up 4 bases and J gave up 0 bases, with 24 bases separating them.

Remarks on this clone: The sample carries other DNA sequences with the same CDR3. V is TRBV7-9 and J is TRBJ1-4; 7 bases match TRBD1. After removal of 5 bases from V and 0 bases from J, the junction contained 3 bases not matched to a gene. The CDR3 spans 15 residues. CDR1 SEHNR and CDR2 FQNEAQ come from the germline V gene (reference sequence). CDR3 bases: TGTGCCAGCAGCCCCGGACAGGCAACTAATGAAAAACTGTTTTTT. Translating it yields CASSPGQATNEKLFF.

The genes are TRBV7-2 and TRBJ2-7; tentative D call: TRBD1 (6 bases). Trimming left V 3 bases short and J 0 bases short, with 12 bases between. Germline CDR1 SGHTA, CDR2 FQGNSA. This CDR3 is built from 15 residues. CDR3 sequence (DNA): TGTGCCAGCAGCTTCCGGGACACCGTCTCCTACGAGCAGTACTTC. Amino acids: CASSFRDTVSYEQYF.